The sequence of this TCR beta chain was determined in a study of T cells in tumors after PD-1 blockade. Study-level findings and limits: Most post-therapy expanded exhausted CD8+ clones were new, undetected before treatment.

Time point: first of two pre-therapy site-matched biopsies around 2 months apart. Tumor or blood genomic DNA was sequenced, with inputs of roughly 616 ng to 6,004 ng. Comments on this clone: Antigen unknown.

Using immunoSEQ multiplex PCR, the repertoire was profiled, and TCRdb retains in-frame clones only, with some absent. Of about 4,200 clones in the sample, around 70% were seen once. There are 13 residues in the CDR3. Germline CDR1 is GTSNPN and CDR2 is SVGIG (reference sequence). The germline V and J ends were trimmed by 2 bases and 8 bases, with 12 bases remaining between them. The TCR comes from a human donor with basal cell carcinoma. The chain joins TRBV30 to TRBJ1-4, with a weak D call TRBD1 (5 bases). Sequencing was performed on tumor tissue, taken before anti-PD-1 treatment. The CDR3 loop is CAWSRQGWEKLFF. In DNA, the CDR3 is TGTGCCTGGAGTAGGCAGGGATGGGAAAAACTGTTTTTT.